This entry features one T cell receptor (beta chain) sequence. The sample is drawn from a study of OX40 agonist ivuxolimab in advanced cancers. Study-wide context: Mean age around 60 years, range roughly 23 to 79; 82.7% male.

Repertoires were generated with immunoSEQ multiplex PCR, while TCRdb's copy carries only in-frame clones and drops some. The table lists 20,000 or so clones, roughly 87% of them singletons. The V gene's germline CDR1 is MNHNS and CDR2 SASEGT. V was trimmed by 4 bases and J by 1 base, leaving 7 bases between them. This CDR3 comprises 13 residues. The input for sequencing was CD4+ or CD8+ T cells sorted from blood, taken in a trial of the OX40 agonist ivuxolimab. This rearrangement joins TRBV6-1 to TRBJ1-2, with D tentatively TRBD1 (5 bases). The receptor was derived from an adult with an advanced solid tumor such as melanoma, head and neck, liver or kidney cancer. The CDR3 is CASSGGSNYGYTF. The CDR3 DNA sequence: TGTGCCAGCAGTGGGGGGAGTAACTATGGCTACACCTTC.